Included here is one TCR beta chain sequence, with context. Its antigen is as yet unknown. This entry comes from a study of cytomegalovirus exposure and HLA in healthy donors. Study-level points and caveats: A later analysis by the authors found several of the most significant clusters apparently linked to common viral pathogens.

The PCR had 60 Vbeta and 13 Jbeta primers. In the source study's methods: The count from a later analysis was some 81 million unique TCR beta chains, around 11 million of them shared. The data were produced by immunoSEQ multiplex PCR, yet TCRdb's version contains in-frame clones alone and is incomplete. V, J and clone size derive from that table, while D and trimming were established from the DNA sequence. The data contain more than 150,000 clones, roughly 80% of them singletons. V lost 0 bases, J lost 0 bases, and 17 bases lay in between. Germline V gene sequence: CDR1 MNHNS, CDR2 SASEGT. This CDR3 spans 18 amino acids. Despite likely unrecorded immune exposures, the donors were nominally healthy at the time of sampling.

This chain connects TRBV6-1 to TRBJ1-1, with D unclear. The receptor was isolated from a man over 45 in good health and CMV-seropositive. Specimen: PBMCs. CDR3 loop: CASSEASGVFRMNTEAFF. The CDR3 DNA follows: TGTGCCAGCAGTGAAGCGAGCGGGGTTTTTCGGATGAACACTGAAGCTTTCTTT.